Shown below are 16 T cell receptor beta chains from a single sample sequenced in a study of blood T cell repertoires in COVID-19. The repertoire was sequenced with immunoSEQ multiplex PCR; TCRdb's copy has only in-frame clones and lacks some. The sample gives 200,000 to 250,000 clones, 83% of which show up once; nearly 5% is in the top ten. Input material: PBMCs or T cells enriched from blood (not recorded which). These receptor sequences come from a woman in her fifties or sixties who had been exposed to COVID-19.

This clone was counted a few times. Written as DNA, the CDR3 is TGTGCCAGCAGCTTAGTGGCAGGGGGTCTTCAGCCCCAGCATTTT. This translates into CASSLVAGGLQPQHF. The chain uses TRBV7-2 and TRBJ1-5, with TRBD1 matching over 7 bases. V shed 1 base and J 6 bases; nucleotides not matched to a gene: 6. There are 15 residues in the CDR3. The V gene's germline CDR1 is SGHTA and CDR2 FQGNSA.

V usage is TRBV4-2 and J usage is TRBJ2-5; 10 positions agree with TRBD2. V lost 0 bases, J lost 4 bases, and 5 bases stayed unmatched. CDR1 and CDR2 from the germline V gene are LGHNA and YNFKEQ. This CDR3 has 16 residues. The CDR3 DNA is TGTGCCAGCAGCCAAGATCCAGCGGGGGGGCCAGAGACCCAGTACTTC. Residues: CASSQDPAGGPETQYF.

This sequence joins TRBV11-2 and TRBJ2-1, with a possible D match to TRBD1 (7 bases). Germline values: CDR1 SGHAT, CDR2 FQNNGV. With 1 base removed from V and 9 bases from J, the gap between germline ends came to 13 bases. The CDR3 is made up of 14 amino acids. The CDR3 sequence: CASSLGRGDGEQFF. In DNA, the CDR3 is TGTGCCAGCAGCTTAGGCAGGGGGGACGGTGAGCAGTTCTTC.

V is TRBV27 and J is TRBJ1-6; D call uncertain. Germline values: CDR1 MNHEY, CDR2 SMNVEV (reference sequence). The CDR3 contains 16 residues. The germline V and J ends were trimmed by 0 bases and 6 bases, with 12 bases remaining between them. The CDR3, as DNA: TGTGCCAGCAGTTTATCCCGGCGGCAGCTTAATTCACCCCTCCACTTT. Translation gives CASSLSRRQLNSPLHF.

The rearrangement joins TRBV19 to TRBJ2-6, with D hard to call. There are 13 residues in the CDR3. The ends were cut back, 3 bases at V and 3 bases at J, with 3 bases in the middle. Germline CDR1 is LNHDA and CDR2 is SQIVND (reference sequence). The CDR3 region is CASSIGGANVLTF. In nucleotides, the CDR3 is TGTGCCAGTAGTATCGGTGGGGCCAACGTCCTGACTTTC.

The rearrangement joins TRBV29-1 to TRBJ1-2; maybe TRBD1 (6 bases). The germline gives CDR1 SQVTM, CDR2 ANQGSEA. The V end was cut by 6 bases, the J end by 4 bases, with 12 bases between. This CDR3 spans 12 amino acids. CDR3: CSVQGTGYGYTF. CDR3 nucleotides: TGCAGCGTCCAGGGGACGGGCTATGGCTACACCTTC.

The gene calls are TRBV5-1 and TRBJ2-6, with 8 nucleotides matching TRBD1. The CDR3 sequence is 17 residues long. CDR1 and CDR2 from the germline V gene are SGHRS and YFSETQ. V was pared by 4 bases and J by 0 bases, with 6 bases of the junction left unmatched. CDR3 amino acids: CASSPGQGSSGANVLTF. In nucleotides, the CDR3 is TGCGCCAGCAGCCCCGGACAGGGCAGCTCTGGGGCCAACGTCCTGACTTTC.

The CDR3 sequence: CASSQDLAGGDTEAFF. CDR3 coding DNA: TGTGCCAGCAGCCAAGACCTTGCGGGCGGGGACACTGAAGCTTTCTTT. The chain links TRBV4-2 to TRBJ1-1; D remains unclear. The ends were cut back, 0 bases at V and 3 bases at J, with 14 bases in the middle. CDR3 length: 16 amino acids. Germline V gives CDR1 LGHNA, CDR2 YNFKEQ.

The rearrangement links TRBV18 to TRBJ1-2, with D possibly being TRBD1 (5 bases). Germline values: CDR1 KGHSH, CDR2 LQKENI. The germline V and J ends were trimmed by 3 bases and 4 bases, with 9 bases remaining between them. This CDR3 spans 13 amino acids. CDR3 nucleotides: TGTGCCAGCTCACCCGCGGGGCCCTATGGCTACACCTTC. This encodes CASSPAGPYGYTF.

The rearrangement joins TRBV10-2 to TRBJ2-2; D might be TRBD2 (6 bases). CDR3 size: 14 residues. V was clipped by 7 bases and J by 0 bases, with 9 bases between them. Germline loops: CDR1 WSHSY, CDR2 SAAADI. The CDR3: CASTGTPNTGELFF. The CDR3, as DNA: TGCGCCAGCACCGGGACTCCGAACACCGGGGAGCTGTTTTTT.

CDR3: CASGLSRGHLDGELFF. The CDR3 coding sequence is TGTGCTAGTGGTTTGTCCAGGGGGCATTTGGACGGGGAGCTGTTTTTT. The chain has TRBV12-5 and TRBJ2-2, with 8 bases identical to TRBD1. The CDR3 covers 16 residues. Trimming removed 2 bases from V and 7 bases from J; junction bases left unmatched: 9. The germline V gene encodes CDR1 LGHNT and CDR2 FRNRAP.

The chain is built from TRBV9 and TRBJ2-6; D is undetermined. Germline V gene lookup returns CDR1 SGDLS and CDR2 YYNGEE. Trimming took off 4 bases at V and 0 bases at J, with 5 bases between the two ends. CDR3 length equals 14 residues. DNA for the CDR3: TGTGCCAGCAGCCTTCCCTCTGGGGCCAACGTCCTGACTTTC. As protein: CASSLPSGANVLTF.

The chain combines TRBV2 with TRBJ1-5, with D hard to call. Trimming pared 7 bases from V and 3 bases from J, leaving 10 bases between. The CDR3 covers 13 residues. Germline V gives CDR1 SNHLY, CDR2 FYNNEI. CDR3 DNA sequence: TGTGCCAGCACGGCGGGATACAATCAGCCCCAGCATTTT. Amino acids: CASTAGYNQPQHF.

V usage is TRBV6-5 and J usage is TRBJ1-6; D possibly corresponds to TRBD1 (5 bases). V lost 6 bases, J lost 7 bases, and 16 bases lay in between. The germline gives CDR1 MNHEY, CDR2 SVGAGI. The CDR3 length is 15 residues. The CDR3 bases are TGTGCCAGCAGACCCTACCGGGGGATAAATTCACCCCTCCACTTT. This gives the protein CASRPYRGINSPLHF.

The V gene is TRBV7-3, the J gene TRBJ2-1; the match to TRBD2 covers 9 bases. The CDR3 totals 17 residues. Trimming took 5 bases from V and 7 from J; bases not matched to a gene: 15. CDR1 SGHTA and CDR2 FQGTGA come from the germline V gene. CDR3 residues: CASSPRGGRLAENEQFF. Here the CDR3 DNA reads TGTGCCAGCAGCCCCCGGGGAGGGCGACTAGCGGAGAATGAGCAGTTCTTC.

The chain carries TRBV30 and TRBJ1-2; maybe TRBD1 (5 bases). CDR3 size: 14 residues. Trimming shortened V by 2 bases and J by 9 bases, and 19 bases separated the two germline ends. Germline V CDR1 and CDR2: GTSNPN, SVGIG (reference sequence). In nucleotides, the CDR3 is TGTGCCTGGAGTCCCTCCGTAACGGCAGGGCGCTACACCTTC. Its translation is CAWSPSVTAGRYTF. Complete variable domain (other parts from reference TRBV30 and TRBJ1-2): SQTIHQWPATLVQPVGSPLSLECTVEGTSNPNLYWYRQAAGRGLQLLFYSVGIGQISSEVPQNLSASRPQDRQFILSSKKLLLSDSGFYLCAWSPSVTAGRYTFGSGTRLTVV.